The 22 T cell receptor beta chains below all came from one sample that was sequenced in a study of blood T cell repertoires in COVID-19. Clones were read by immunoSEQ multiplex PCR, and TCRdb kept only the in-frame ones, dropping some. The sample yields about 190,000 clones, less than 90% seen once. Sequencing was carried out using peripheral blood. These TCRs come from a human donor in a cohort sampled during active COVID-19.

The chain carries TRBV5-1 and TRBJ2-7; TRBD2 is a possible D gene (5 bases). V lost 4 bases, J lost 5 bases, and 16 bases lay in between. CDR1 and CDR2 (germline): SGHRS, YFSETQ. The CDR3 has 14 residues. Here the CDR3 DNA reads TGCGCCAGCAGCCTCGGAGGTGGGTTAGACGAGCAGTACGTC. Translating it yields CASSLGGGLDEQYV.

This chain uses TRBV18 with TRBJ1-5, with 7 positions matching TRBD1. This CDR3 is 15 amino acids long. V shed 4 bases, J shed 1 base, and the junction held 4 bases outside the gene matches. The germline CDR1 and CDR2 sequences are KGHSH and LQKENI. Here the CDR3 reads CASSRDRTSNQPQHF. The CDR3 DNA is TGTGCCAGCTCACGGGACAGAACGAGCAATCAGCCCCAGCATTTT.

The CDR3 reads CASSQVGGGRNTEAFF. As DNA, the CDR3 is TGCGCCAGCAGCCAAGTTGGCGGGGGCAGGAACACTGAAGCTTTCTTT. V gene TRBV4-1 combines with J gene TRBJ1-1; TRBD1 is a possible D gene (6 bases). CDR1 is MGHRA and CDR2 is YSYEKL in the germline V gene. V was trimmed by 1 base and J by 1 base, leaving 13 bases between them. The CDR3 totals 16 residues.

This chain joins TRBV19 and TRBJ2-2; tentative D call: TRBD1 (5 bases). The CDR3 consists of 14 residues. Looked up from germline, CDR1 is LNHDA and CDR2 is SQIVND (reference sequence). Between the trimmed V and J ends, which lost 7 bases and 2 bases, there was a span of 11 bases. The CDR3 region is CASTRVYNTGELFF. CDR3 DNA sequence: TGTGCCAGTACCAGGGTTTATAACACCGGGGAGCTGTTTTTT.

The chain uses TRBV3-1 (or the pseudogene TRBV3-2) and TRBJ1-2, with D possibly TRBD1 on 5 matching bases. The germline CDR1 and CDR2 sequences are LGHDT and YNNKEL (reference sequence). This CDR3 is 15 amino acids long. Trimming shortened V by 0 bases and J by 3 bases, and 11 bases separated the two germline ends. CDR3 residues: CASSQDWGGYYGYTF. CDR3 in DNA: TGTGCCAGCAGCCAAGATTGGGGGGGTTACTATGGCTACACCTTC.

The chain uses TRBV6-5 and TRBJ1-2; D remains ambiguous. The V and J ends lost 2 bases and 5 bases respectively, with 12 bases between them. The CDR3 length is 14 residues. The germline V gene has CDR1 MNHEY and CDR2 SVGAGI. DNA of the CDR3: TGTGCCAGCAGTTACGGTCAGGTGAATTATGGCTACACCTTC. Translation: CASSYGQVNYGYTF.

A single count supports this clone. The rearrangement links TRBV27 to TRBJ2-1; TRBD2 matches at 12 bases. Germline CDR1 and CDR2: MNHEY and SMNVEV (reference sequence). V dropped 4 bases and J dropped 6; count of bases not matched to a gene: 4. The CDR3 consists of 15 residues. For the CDR3, the DNA is TGTGCCAGCAGTTGGACTAGCGGGACCCCCAATGAGCAGTTCTTC. It is translated as CASSWTSGTPNEQFF.

The chain joins TRBV2 to TRBJ2-7, with 12 bases fitting TRBD2. V was pared by 6 bases and J by 6 bases, with 6 bases of the junction left unmatched. Looked up from germline, CDR1 is SNHLY and CDR2 is FYNNEI. The CDR3 runs to 14 residues. The CDR3 nucleotides are TGTGCCAGCAGGAGACTAGCGGGAGTCGGCGAGCAGTACTTC. Its translation is CASRRLAGVGEQYF. Using reference TRBV2 and TRBJ2-7 for the parts outside the CDR3, the full variable domain is EPEVTQTPSHQVTQMGQEVILRCVPISNHLYFYWYRQILGQKVEFLVSFYNNEISEKSEIFDDQFSVERPDGSNFTLKIRSTKLEDSAMYFCASRRLAGVGEQYFGPGTRLTVT.

The chain carries TRBV19 and TRBJ2-2, with a weak D call TRBD1 (5 bases). CDR3 length: 16 amino acids. Per the germline V gene, CDR1 is LNHDA and CDR2 is SQIVND (reference sequence). The V end lost 4 bases, the J end lost 4 bases, and 16 bases lay between the germline ends. As DNA, the CDR3 is TGTGCCAGTAGTAGGTTTGGGGCAGGGTTCACCGGGGAGCTGTTTTTT. Amino acid sequence: CASSRFGAGFTGELFF.

The V and J genes are TRBV25-1 and TRBJ2-6, with D perhaps TRBD2 (5 bases). CDR3 length: 12 residues. The germline CDR1 and CDR2 sequences are MGHDK and SYGVNS. V lost 9 bases and J lost 4, with 7 bases in between. The CDR3 sequence is CASTRGANVLTF. As DNA, the CDR3 is TGTGCCAGTACTAGGGGGGCCAACGTCCTGACTTTC.

This chain links TRBV3-1 (or the pseudogene TRBV3-2) with TRBJ1-4; D uncertain. The CDR3 spans 13 residues. V was clipped by 2 bases and J by 7 bases, with 8 bases between them. Germline lookup yields CDR1 LGHDT and CDR2 YNNKEL (reference sequence). In nucleotides, the CDR3 is TGTGCCAGCAGCCAACCCTCCGGTGAAAAACTGTTTTTT. Residues: CASSQPSGEKLFF.

This clone was seen more than once but under ten times. This chain joins TRBV7-9 and TRBJ1-6; D gene uncertain. The CDR3 sequence is 13 residues long. The germline V gene encodes CDR1 SEHNR and CDR2 FQNEAQ (reference sequence). V lost 3 bases to trimming and J lost 9 bases, with 9 bases between them. The CDR3 nucleotides are TGTGCCAGCAGCTTGGCAGGCAGTTCACCCCTCCACTTT. Its protein is CASSLAGSSPLHF.

V is TRBV2 and J is TRBJ2-1; 8 bases are a match to TRBD1. The germline V gene has CDR1 SNHLY and CDR2 FYNNEI. CDR3 length equals 15 residues. J was trimmed by 1 base and V by 1 base; bases with no gene match: 0. The CDR3, as DNA: TGTGCCAGCAGTGAAGACAGGGGGTCCTACAATGAGCAGTTCTTC. Encoded protein: CASSEDRGSYNEQFF.

This chain connects TRBV10-3 to TRBJ2-2; the D gene is possibly TRBD2 (5 bases). This CDR3 spans 14 amino acids. Germline V lookup: CDR1 ENHRY, CDR2 SYGVKD. With 6 bases removed from V and 0 bases from J, the gap between germline ends came to 8 bases. The CDR3 DNA follows: TGTGCCATCAGCCCAGCGGCGAACACCGGGGAGCTGTTTTTT. Encoded protein: CAISPAANTGELFF.

The chain uses TRBV24-1 and TRBJ2-1, with TRBD2 matching 11 bases. In germline, CDR1 is KGHDR, CDR2 SFDVKD. Trimming at V came to 0 bases and at J to 7 bases, leaving 13 bases not matched to a gene. The CDR3 loop spans 19 amino acids. The CDR3 sequence: CATSDLTSGGLTSGNEQFF. CDR3 DNA sequence: TGTGCCACCAGTGATTTGACTAGCGGGGGACTTACGAGTGGGAATGAGCAGTTCTTC.

The chain joins TRBV6-5 to TRBJ1-1, with a possible D match to TRBD1 (6 bases). Germline lookup yields CDR1 MNHEY and CDR2 SVGAGI. Trimming pared 5 bases from V and 0 bases from J, leaving 13 bases between. This CDR3 comprises 15 residues. CDR3 nucleotide sequence: TGTGCCAGCAGTCAAACGGGACACCTGAACACTGAAGCTTTCTTT. This codes for CASSQTGHLNTEAFF.

The chain couples TRBV7-3 to TRBJ1-2; tentatively, D is TRBD1 (6 bases). The V end lost 1 base, the J end lost 8 bases, and 11 bases lay between the germline ends. The CDR3 is 13 residues long. Per the germline V gene, CDR1 is SGHTA and CDR2 is FQGTGA. The DNA of the CDR3 is TGTGCCAGCAGCTTAATAGGGGGTGGAGGCTACACCTTC. The encoded protein is CASSLIGGGGYTF.

This chain links TRBV5-1 with TRBJ1-2; D might be TRBD1 (5 bases). Germline CDR1 reads SGHRS; CDR2 reads YFSETQ. This CDR3 region has 15 residues. V shed 5 bases and J shed 1 base, with 15 bases lying between them. The CDR3 nucleotides read TGCGCCAGCAGAGGCAGGGATTCCGTTAACTATGGCTACACCTTC. Translated: CASRGRDSVNYGYTF.

Details on this clone: The same CDR3 arises from other DNA sequences in this sample as well. This rearrangement joins TRBV5-1 to TRBJ2-3; 10 nucleotides line up with TRBD2. The CDR3 is 16 amino acids. Trimming at V came to 0 bases and at J to 2 bases, leaving 3 bases not matched to a gene. Germline V gene sequence: CDR1 SGHRS, CDR2 YFSETQ. CDR3 sequence: CASSLGTSGNTDTQYF. CDR3 sequence (DNA): TGCGCCAGCAGCTTGGGGACTAGCGGAAACACAGATACGCAGTATTTT.

The chain is built from TRBV11-3 and TRBJ2-2; D is possibly TRBD2 (6 bases). V lost 5 bases and J lost 6, with 19 bases in between. The CDR3 is made up of 16 amino acids. CDR1 and CDR2 from the germline V gene are SGHNT and YENEEA. DNA for the CDR3: TGTGCCAGCAGCCGAACCCATTCCGGACTACCCGGGGAGCTGTTTTTT. Translating gives CASSRTHSGLPGELFF.

The gene calls are TRBV2 and TRBJ1-5; maybe TRBD1 (5 bases). CDR1 SNHLY and CDR2 FYNNEI come from the germline V gene. The CDR3 contains 13 residues. V lost 4 bases and J lost 5, with 9 bases in between. The CDR3 here is CASSVGGDQPQHF. CDR3 DNA sequence: TGTGCCAGCAGTGTCGGGGGAGATCAGCCCCAGCATTTT.

The V and J genes are TRBV29-1 and TRBJ2-2; 7 bases agree with TRBD1. This CDR3 is 14 amino acids long. Trimming removed 7 bases from V and 4 bases from J; junction bases left unmatched: 9. Germline V gene data show CDR1 as SQVTM and CDR2 as ANQGSEA. The CDR3 DNA follows: TGCAGCGCCCAAGGACAGGTGGCCACCGGGGAGCTGTTTTTT. Its protein is CSAQGQVATGELFF.